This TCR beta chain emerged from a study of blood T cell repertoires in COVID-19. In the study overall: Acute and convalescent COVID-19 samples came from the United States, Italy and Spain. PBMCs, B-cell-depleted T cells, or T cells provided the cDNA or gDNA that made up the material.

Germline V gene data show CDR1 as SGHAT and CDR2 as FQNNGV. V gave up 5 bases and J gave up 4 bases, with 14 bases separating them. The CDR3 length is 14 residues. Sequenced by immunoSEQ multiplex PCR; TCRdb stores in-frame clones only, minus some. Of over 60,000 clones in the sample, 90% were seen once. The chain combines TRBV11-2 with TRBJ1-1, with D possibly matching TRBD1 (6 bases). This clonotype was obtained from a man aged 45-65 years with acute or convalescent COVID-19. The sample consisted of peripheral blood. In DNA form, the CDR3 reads TGTGCCAGCAGCCCAAAGGGGGGGTCCACTGAAGCTTTCTTT. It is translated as CASSPKGGSTEAFF. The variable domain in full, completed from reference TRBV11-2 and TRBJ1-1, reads EAGVAQSPRYKIIEKRQSVAFWCNPISGHATLYWYQQILGQGPKLLIQFQNNGVVDDSQLPKDRFSAERLKGVDSTLKIQPAKLEDSAVYLCASSPKGGSTEAFFGQGTRLTVV.